The TCR beta chain described here comes from a study of cytomegalovirus exposure and HLA in healthy donors. This clone appeared a single time. J was trimmed by 4 bases and V by 5 bases; bases with no gene match: 7. CDR1 and CDR2 from the germline V gene are SGHTA and FQGNSA. The CDR3 spans 16 residues. It was with 60 Vbeta and 13 Jbeta primers that the PCR ran. Method: immunoSEQ multiplex PCR; TCRdb's copy keeps in-frame clones and lacks some. The table lists approximately 70,000 clones, approximately 63% of them singletons. The sequenced sample was PBMCs. This TCR was recovered from a woman in her forties or fifties in good health and CMV-seropositive. The rearrangement uses TRBV7-2 and TRBJ2-1, with TRBD2 identical over 11 bases. The DNA of the CDR3 is TGTGCCAGCAGCGGGGTAGCGGGGGGGAATTACAATGAGCAGTTCTTC. Amino acids: CASSGVAGGNYNEQFF.